These 26 T cell receptor beta chains share one sample of origin, sequenced in a study of shared clonotypes between healthy human individuals. Repertoires were generated with immunoSEQ multiplex PCR, while TCRdb's copy carries only in-frame clones and drops some. The sample lists about 2.3 million clones; less than 95% were seen once. The sample comprised naive CD4+ T cells from PBMCs. Indicated subset: CD45RA+ positively selected. Receptor source: a young man in good health. Some clones in this sample may be carry-over from other donors' samples.

The J gene is TRBJ1-4, the V gene TRBV6-6; no reliable D call. V gave up 6 bases and J gave up 6 bases, with 20 bases separating them. Germline-derived CDR1 and CDR2 are MNHNY and SVGAGI (reference sequence). The CDR3 totals 16 residues. CDR3 in DNA: TGTGCCAGCAGGGATACCCACGGGAGAACGGATGAAAAACTGTTTTTT. Its translation: CASRDTHGRTDEKLFF.

The chain uses TRBV7-3 and TRBJ1-1; no reliable D call. Germline V gives CDR1 SGHTA, CDR2 FQGTGA. This CDR3 has 13 amino acids. V dropped 7 bases and J dropped 3 bases, with 12 bases sitting between them. For the CDR3, the DNA is TGTGCCAGCAAAGTCTCAAGGGACACTGAAGCTTTCTTT. It translates to CASKVSRDTEAFF.

This clone has only a few counts. This chain joins TRBV2 and TRBJ1-5; no definite D call. Germline V gene lookup returns CDR1 SNHLY and CDR2 FYNNEI. This CDR3 region has 14 residues. Trimming left V 5 bases short and J 1 base short, with 9 bases between. The chain's CDR3 is CASSRAGSNQPQHF. The CDR3, as DNA: TGTGCCAGCAGTAGGGCGGGGAGCAATCAGCCCCAGCATTTT.

This clone was picked up one time. V usage is TRBV27 and J usage is TRBJ1-1; D gene ambiguous. The CDR3 is 14 amino acids. The V end lost 3 bases, the J end lost 10 bases, and 18 bases lay between the germline ends. CDR1 is MNHEY and CDR2 is SMNVEV in the germline V gene (reference sequence). Here the CDR3 DNA reads TGTGCCAGCAGTTTTTCGGGCCCCCGCCCCCCAGCTTTCTTT. Protein sequence: CASSFSGPRPPAFF.

The V call is TRBV27, the J call TRBJ1-4; D unclear. Trimming removed 0 bases at V and 9 bases at J, with 14 bases between. Germline CDR1 is MNHEY and CDR2 is SMNVEV (reference sequence). This CDR3 comprises 15 residues. For the CDR3, the DNA is TGTGCCAGCAGTTTATCGCCGGACCACAGTCAAAAACTGTTTTTT. This sequence encodes CASSLSPDHSQKLFF.

The chain carries TRBV18 and TRBJ2-1; tentative D call: TRBD1 (6 bases). V lost 3 bases and J 6 bases, leaving 15 bases between the germline ends. The CDR3 extends over 15 amino acids. CDR1 is KGHSH, CDR2 LQKENI, per germline. The CDR3 spells CASSPEQGPSNEQFF. CDR3 bases: TGTGCCAGCTCACCCGAACAGGGCCCAAGCAATGAGCAGTTCTTC.

V gene TRBV7-9 combines with J gene TRBJ2-1; 13 bases agree with TRBD2. Germline V gene lookup returns CDR1 SEHNR and CDR2 FQNEAQ (reference sequence). J gave up 4 bases and V 5 bases, and 2 bases lay outside the gene matches. The CDR3 sequence is 15 residues long. The CDR3 DNA reads TGTGCCAGCAGCCCGACTAGCGGGAGGTACAATGAGCAGTTCTTC. Protein product: CASSPTSGRYNEQFF.

This chain links TRBV12-5 with TRBJ2-3; no reliable D call. The CDR3 is made up of 12 amino acids. The germline V gene encodes CDR1 LGHNT and CDR2 FRNRAP. V lost 2 bases to trimming and J lost 9 bases, with 9 bases between them. The CDR3 DNA sequence: TGTGCTAGTGGTTTGATTCCGGAGACGCAGTATTTT. This codes for CASGLIPETQYF. Full variable domain (remainder filled in from reference TRBV12-5 and TRBJ2-3): DARVTQTPRHKVTEMGQEVTMRCQPILGHNTVFWYRQTMMQGLELLAYFRNRAPLDDSGMPKDRFSAEMPDATLATLKIQPSEPRDSAVYFCASGLIPETQYFGPGTRLTVL.

This CDR3 reads CASSIRAGALQETQYF. The CDR3 DNA is TGTGCCAGTAGTATAAGAGCGGGAGCCCTCCAAGAGACCCAGTACTTC. The gene calls are TRBV19 and TRBJ2-5, with 8 bases identical to TRBD2. With 2 bases clipped from V and 1 base from J, the junction kept 6 bases outside the gene matches. This CDR3 comprises 16 residues. Germline loops: CDR1 LNHDA, CDR2 SQIVND (reference sequence).

The rearrangement uses TRBV5-1 and TRBJ1-1, with D uncertain. This CDR3 contains 13 residues. The germline V and J ends were trimmed by 0 bases and 4 bases, with 7 bases remaining between them. Germline V gives CDR1 SGHRS, CDR2 YFSETQ. CDR3 region: CASSLGEFTEAFF. The CDR3 DNA reads TGCGCCAGCAGCTTGGGTGAGTTCACTGAAGCTTTCTTT.

As concerns this clone: This same CDR3 is encoded by further DNA sequences in the sample. This chain uses TRBV19 with TRBJ2-7; 10 bases are a match to TRBD1. Trimming at V came to 5 bases and at J to 3 bases, leaving 4 bases not matched to a gene. Per germline, CDR1 LNHDA and CDR2 SQIVND (reference sequence). The CDR3 covers 14 residues. The CDR3 DNA reads TGTGCCAGTAGTCCTTGGACAGGGGGCTACGAGCAGTACTTC. Encoded protein: CASSPWTGGYEQYF.

This chain uses TRBV27 with TRBJ2-3, with 9 bases aligning to TRBD2. CDR1 and CDR2 from the germline V gene are MNHEY and SMNVEV (reference sequence). CDR3 length equals 18 residues. V lost 4 bases to trimming and J lost 3 bases; unmatched junction nucleotides: 14. The CDR3 nucleotides read TGTGCCAGCAGTTATAGGGGTACGACTAGCGGTCGGACAGATACGCAGTATTTT. This codes for CASSYRGTTSGRTDTQYF.

CDR3 sequence: CASSFQGGDTQYF. As DNA, the CDR3 is TGTGCCAGCAGTTTCCAGGGGGGAGATACGCAGTATTTT. The chain uses TRBV6-5 and TRBJ2-3; a weak D match, TRBD1 (7 bases). This CDR3 has 13 amino acids. The germline V gene has CDR1 MNHEY and CDR2 SVGAGI. Trimming cost V 4 bases and J 5 bases, with 10 bases left between them.

The chain joins TRBV28 to TRBJ2-3, with TRBD2 matching over 7 bases. Germline V CDR1 and CDR2: MDHEN, SYDVKM. The CDR3 sequence is 16 residues long. The V segment lost 6 bases and the J segment 1 base; nucleotides outside the gene matches: 10. The CDR3 nucleotides read TGTGCCAGCAGCTGGGGGAGGGCGGGGGGCACAGATACGCAGTATTTT. Its protein product is CASSWGRAGGTDTQYF.

The chain combines TRBV11-3 with TRBJ2-2; D remains unclear. Germline assignment: CDR1 SGHNT and CDR2 YENEEA. Trimming took off 11 bases at V and 6 bases at J, with 13 bases between the two ends. The CDR3 extends over 12 amino acids. CDR3 sequence reads: CASQGLAGELFF. In DNA form, the CDR3 reads TGTGCCTCTCAAGGCCTGGCCGGGGAGCTGTTTTTT.

Of note for this clone: The same CDR3 is also encoded by other DNA sequences in this sample. The rearrangement uses TRBV5-1 and TRBJ2-5; D remains ambiguous. V lost 0 bases and J 2 bases, leaving 8 bases between the germline ends. The CDR3 spans 14 residues. Germline V gives CDR1 SGHRS, CDR2 YFSETQ. This chain's CDR3 is CASSLDRAQETQYF. The CDR3 nucleotides read TGCGCCAGCAGCTTGGATCGGGCGCAAGAGACCCAGTACTTC. Together with reference TRBV5-1 and TRBJ2-5, the CDR3 gives the full variable domain: KAGVTQTPRYLIKTRGQQVTLSCSPISGHRSVSWYQQTPGQGLQFLFEYFSETQRNKGNFPGRFSGRQFSNSRSEMNVSTLELGDSALYLCASSLDRAQETQYFGPGTRLLVL.

In the case of this clone: The same CDR3 also results from other DNA sequences found in this sample. V usage is TRBV11-2 and J usage is TRBJ2-7; D perhaps matches TRBD1 (6 bases). The CDR3 length is 15 residues. Trimming left V 4 bases short and J 3 bases short, with 16 bases between. Germline V gives CDR1 SGHAT, CDR2 FQNNGV. The CDR3 loop is CASSSPADSYYEQYF. The DNA of the CDR3 is TGTGCCAGCAGCTCCCCGGCGGACAGCTACTACGAGCAGTACTTC.

V gene TRBV9 combines with J gene TRBJ2-7, with 7 bases identical to TRBD2. The CDR3 length is 15 residues. The V gene's germline CDR1 is SGDLS and CDR2 YYNGEE. Trimming cost V 1 base and J 0 bases; bases outside gene matches: 4. CDR3 DNA sequence: TGTGCCAGCAGCGTATCAAGCGGGGCCTCCTACGAGCAGTACTTC. Translation: CASSVSSGASYEQYF.

The chain couples TRBV19 to TRBJ2-4; a weak D match, TRBD1 (5 bases). Trimming pared 6 bases from V and 3 bases from J, leaving 12 bases between. The V gene's germline CDR1 is LNHDA and CDR2 SQIVND (reference sequence). The CDR3 has 14 amino acids. The CDR3 bases are TGTGCCAGTAGAGCAGGGTTGGACAAAAACATTCAGTACTTC. Translated, it gives CASRAGLDKNIQYF.

This chain joins TRBV4-3 and TRBJ2-1, with 10 bases that match TRBD1. This CDR3 comprises 19 residues. With 0 bases clipped from V and 4 bases from J, the junction kept 12 bases outside the gene matches. Germline CDR1 is LGHNA and CDR2 is YSLEER. CDR3 DNA: TGCGCCAGCAGCCAAGAGAGGGGACAGGGGCCCCCGGGGTACAATGAGCAGTTCTTC. Protein sequence: CASSQERGQGPPGYNEQFF.

The count of this clone is one. This rearrangement joins TRBV19 to TRBJ1-1; D perhaps matches TRBD1 (5 bases). Germline values: CDR1 LNHDA, CDR2 SQIVND (reference sequence). The CDR3 sequence is 13 residues long. With 6 bases removed from V and 11 bases from J, the gap between germline ends came to 19 bases. CDR3 coding DNA: TGTGCCAGTAGCGCACTCGGGGGGTATGAGGCTTTCTTT. Translation gives CASSALGGYEAFF.

The CDR3 bases are TGCGCCAGCAGCTTTGTGCCGGACGGGGCCAACGTCCTGACTTTC. Translating gives CASSFVPDGANVLTF. The chain joins TRBV5-1 to TRBJ2-6, with D uncertain. This CDR3 has 15 amino acids. CDR1 and CDR2 (germline): SGHRS, YFSETQ. Trimming removed 2 bases at V and 4 bases at J, with 10 bases between.

V gene TRBV5-5 combines with J gene TRBJ1-4; D remains ambiguous. Trimming left V 2 bases short and J 7 bases short, with 12 bases between. The CDR3 contains 14 residues. Germline V lookup: CDR1 SGHKS, CDR2 YYEKEE (reference sequence). The CDR3: CASSFEGGSEKLFF. The CDR3 DNA is TGTGCCAGCAGCTTTGAGGGAGGTAGTGAAAAACTGTTTTTT. Supplemented by reference TRBV5-5 and TRBJ1-4, the full variable domain reads DAGVTQSPTHLIKTRGQQVTLRCSPISGHKSVSWYQQVLGQGPQFIFQYYEKEERGRGNFPDRFSARQFPNYSSELNVNALLLGDSALYLCASSFEGGSEKLFFGSGTQLSVL.

Comment on this clone: The identical CDR3 is also encoded by other nucleotide sequences in the sample. The chain uses TRBV9 and TRBJ2-3; TRBD2 agrees at 10 bases. Per germline, CDR1 SGDLS and CDR2 YYNGEE. Trimming at V came to 3 bases and at J to 2 bases, leaving 6 bases not matched to a gene. The CDR3 consists of 16 residues. Written as DNA, the CDR3 is TGTGCCAGCAGCGGGCGACTAGCGGGCACCACAGATACGCAGTATTTT. It codes for CASSGRLAGTTDTQYF. Full variable domain (remainder filled in from reference TRBV9 and TRBJ2-3): DSGVTQTPKHLITATGQRVTLRCSPRSGDLSVYWYQQSLDQGLQFLIQYYNGEERAKGNILERFSAQQFPDLHSELNLSSLELGDSALYFCASSGRLAGTTDTQYFGPGTRLTVL.

The chain carries TRBV5-1 and TRBJ1-5; D may be TRBD1 (5 bases). V shed 4 bases and J shed 6 bases, with 17 bases lying between them. The germline gives CDR1 SGHRS, CDR2 YFSETQ. The CDR3 contains 15 residues. CDR3 DNA: TGCGCCAGCAGCCAGGACAAACCCGGGATTCAGCCCCAGCATTTT. Its translation: CASSQDKPGIQPQHF.

The gene calls are TRBV28 and TRBJ2-7; 7 bases fit TRBD1. CDR1 and CDR2 from the germline V gene are MDHEN and SYDVKM. The CDR3 sequence is 16 residues long. Trimming cost V 4 bases and J 1 base; bases outside gene matches: 10. The CDR3 sequence: CASSSRDSLGSYEQYF. The CDR3 region has the DNA TGTGCCAGCAGTTCCCGGGACAGTCTAGGATCCTACGAGCAGTACTTC. Together with reference TRBV28 and TRBJ2-7, the CDR3 gives the full variable domain: DVKVTQSSRYLVKRTGEKVFLECVQDMDHENMFWYRQDPGLGLRLIYFSYDVKMKEKGDIPEGYSVSREKKERFSLILESASTNQTSMYLCASSSRDSLGSYEQYFGPGTRLTVT.